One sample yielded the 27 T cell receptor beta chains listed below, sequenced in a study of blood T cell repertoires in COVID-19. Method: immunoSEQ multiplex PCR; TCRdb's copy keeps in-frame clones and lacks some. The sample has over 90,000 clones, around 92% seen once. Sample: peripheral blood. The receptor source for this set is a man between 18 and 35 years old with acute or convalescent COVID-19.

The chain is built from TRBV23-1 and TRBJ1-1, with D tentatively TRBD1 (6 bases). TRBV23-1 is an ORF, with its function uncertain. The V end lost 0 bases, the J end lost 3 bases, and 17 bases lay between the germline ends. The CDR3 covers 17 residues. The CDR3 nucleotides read TGCGCCAGCAGTCAATCGACCTTTAGGACAGAACACACTGAAGCTTTCTTT. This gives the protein CASSQSTFRTEHTEAFF.

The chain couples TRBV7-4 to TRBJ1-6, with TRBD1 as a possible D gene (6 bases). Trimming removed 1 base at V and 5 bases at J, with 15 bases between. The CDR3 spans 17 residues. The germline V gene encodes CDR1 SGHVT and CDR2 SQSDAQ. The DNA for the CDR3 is TGTGCCAGCAGCTTAGGTGGGCAGGGGAGGGATAATTCACCCCTCCACTTT. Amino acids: CASSLGGQGRDNSPLHF.

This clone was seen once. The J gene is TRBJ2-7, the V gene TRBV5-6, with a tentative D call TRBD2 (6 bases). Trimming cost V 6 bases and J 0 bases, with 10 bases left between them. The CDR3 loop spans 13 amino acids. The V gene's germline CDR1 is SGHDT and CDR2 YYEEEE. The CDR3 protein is CASTGGTSYEQYF. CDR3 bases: TGTGCCAGCACGGGCGGGACCTCCTACGAGCAGTACTTC.

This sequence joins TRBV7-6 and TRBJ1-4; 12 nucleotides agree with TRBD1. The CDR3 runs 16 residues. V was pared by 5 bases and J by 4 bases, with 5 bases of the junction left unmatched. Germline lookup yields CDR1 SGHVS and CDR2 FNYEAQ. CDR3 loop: CASSGTGGAGNEKLFF. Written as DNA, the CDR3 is TGTGCCAGCAGCGGGACAGGGGGCGCGGGTAATGAAAAACTGTTTTTT. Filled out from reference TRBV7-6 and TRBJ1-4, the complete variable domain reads GAGVSQSPRYKVTKRGQDVALRCDPISGHVSLYWYRQALGQGPEFLTYFNYEAQQDKSGLPNDRFSAERPEGSISTLTIQRTEQRDSAMYRCASSGTGGAGNEKLFFGSGTQLSVL.

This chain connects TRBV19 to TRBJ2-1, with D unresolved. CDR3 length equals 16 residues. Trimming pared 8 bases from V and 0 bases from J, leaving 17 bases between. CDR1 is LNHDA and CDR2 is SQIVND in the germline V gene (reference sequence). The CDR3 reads CASSSVGPTSYNEQFF. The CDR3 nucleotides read TGTGCCAGTTCCTCTGTGGGCCCGACCTCCTACAATGAGCAGTTCTTC.

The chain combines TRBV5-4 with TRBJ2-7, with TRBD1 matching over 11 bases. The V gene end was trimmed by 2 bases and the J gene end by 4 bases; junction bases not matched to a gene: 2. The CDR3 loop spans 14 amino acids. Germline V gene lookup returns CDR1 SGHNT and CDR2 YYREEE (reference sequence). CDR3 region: CASSFRDRGYEQYF. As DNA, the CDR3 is TGTGCCAGCAGCTTCAGGGACAGGGGGTACGAGCAGTACTTC.

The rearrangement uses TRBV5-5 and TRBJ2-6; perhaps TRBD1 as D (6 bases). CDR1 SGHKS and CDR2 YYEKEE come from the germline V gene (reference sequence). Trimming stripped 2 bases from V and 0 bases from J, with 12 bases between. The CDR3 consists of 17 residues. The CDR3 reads CASSFVTGPSGANVLTF. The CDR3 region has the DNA TGTGCCAGCAGCTTTGTGACAGGACCCTCTGGGGCCAACGTCCTGACTTTC.

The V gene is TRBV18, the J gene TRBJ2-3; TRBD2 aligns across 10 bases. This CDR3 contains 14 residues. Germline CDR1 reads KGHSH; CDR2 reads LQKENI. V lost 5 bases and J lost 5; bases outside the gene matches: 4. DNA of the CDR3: TGTGCCAGCTCATCAACTAGCGGGATAGATACGCAGTATTTT. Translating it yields CASSSTSGIDTQYF.

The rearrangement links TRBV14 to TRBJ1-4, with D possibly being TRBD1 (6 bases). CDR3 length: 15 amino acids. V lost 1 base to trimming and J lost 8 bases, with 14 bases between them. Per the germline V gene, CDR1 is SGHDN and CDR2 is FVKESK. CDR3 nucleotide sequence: TGTGCCAGCAGCCAAGGAGACAGGAGAAAAGAAAAACTGTTTTTT. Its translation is CASSQGDRRKEKLFF.

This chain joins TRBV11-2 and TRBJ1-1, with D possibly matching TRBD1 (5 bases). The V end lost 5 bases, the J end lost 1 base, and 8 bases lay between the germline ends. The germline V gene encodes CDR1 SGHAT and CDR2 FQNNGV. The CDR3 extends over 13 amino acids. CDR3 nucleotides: TGTGCCAGCAGCGCTCAGGGGAACACTGAAGCTTTCTTT. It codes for CASSAQGNTEAFF.

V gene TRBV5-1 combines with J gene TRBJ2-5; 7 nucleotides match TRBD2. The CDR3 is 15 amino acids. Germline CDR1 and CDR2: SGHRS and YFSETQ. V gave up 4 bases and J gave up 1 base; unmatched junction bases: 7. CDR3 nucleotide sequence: TGCGCCAGCAGCGACGGCGGGAGACCCCAAGAGACCCAGTACTTC. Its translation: CASSDGGRPQETQYF.

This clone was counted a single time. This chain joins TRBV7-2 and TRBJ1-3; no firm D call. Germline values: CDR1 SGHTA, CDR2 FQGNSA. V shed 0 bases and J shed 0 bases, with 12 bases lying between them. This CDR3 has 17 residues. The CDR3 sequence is CASSLALGRYSGNTIYF. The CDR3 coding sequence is TGTGCCAGCAGCTTAGCGCTGGGGAGGTACTCTGGAAACACCATATATTTT.

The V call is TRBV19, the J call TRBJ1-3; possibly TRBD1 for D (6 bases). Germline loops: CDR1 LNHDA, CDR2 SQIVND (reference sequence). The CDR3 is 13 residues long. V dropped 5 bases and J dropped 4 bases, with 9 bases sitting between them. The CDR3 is CASSSGQGNTIYF. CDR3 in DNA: TGTGCCAGTAGTTCAGGACAGGGAAACACCATATATTTT.

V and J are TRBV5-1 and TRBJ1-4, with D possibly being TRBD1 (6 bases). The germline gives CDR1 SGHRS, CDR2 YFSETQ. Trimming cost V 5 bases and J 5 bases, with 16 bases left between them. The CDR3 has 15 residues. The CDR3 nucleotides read TGCGCCAGCAGTTTCCAACAAACAGGGAATGAAAAACTGTTTTTT. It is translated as CASSFQQTGNEKLFF.

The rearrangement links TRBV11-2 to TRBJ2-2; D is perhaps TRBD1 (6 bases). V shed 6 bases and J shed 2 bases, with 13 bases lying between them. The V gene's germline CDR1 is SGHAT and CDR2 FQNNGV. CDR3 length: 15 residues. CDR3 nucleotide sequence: TGTGCCAGCAGGTTGGGACACCTCAACACCGGGGAGCTGTTTTTT. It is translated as CASRLGHLNTGELFF.

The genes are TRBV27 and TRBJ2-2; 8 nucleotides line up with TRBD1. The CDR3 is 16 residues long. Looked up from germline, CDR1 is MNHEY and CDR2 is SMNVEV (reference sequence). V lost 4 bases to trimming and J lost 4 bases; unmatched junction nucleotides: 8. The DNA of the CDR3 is TGTGCCAGCAGTTATCAGACAGGGGTGGGCACCGGGGAGCTGTTTTTT. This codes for CASSYQTGVGTGELFF.

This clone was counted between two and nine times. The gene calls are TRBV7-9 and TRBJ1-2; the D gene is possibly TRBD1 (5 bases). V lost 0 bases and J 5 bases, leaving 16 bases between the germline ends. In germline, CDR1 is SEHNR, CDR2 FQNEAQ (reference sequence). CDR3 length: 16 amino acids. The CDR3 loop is CASSLASGGFGYGYTF. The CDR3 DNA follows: TGTGCCAGCAGCTTAGCCTCCGGGGGTTTTGGGTATGGCTACACCTTC.

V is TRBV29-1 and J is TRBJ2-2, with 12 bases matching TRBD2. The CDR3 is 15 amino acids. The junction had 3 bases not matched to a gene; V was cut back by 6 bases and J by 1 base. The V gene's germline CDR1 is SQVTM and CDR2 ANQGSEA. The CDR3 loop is CSVRTSGMNTGELFF. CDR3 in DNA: TGCAGCGTCAGGACTAGCGGGATGAACACCGGGGAGCTGTTTTTT.

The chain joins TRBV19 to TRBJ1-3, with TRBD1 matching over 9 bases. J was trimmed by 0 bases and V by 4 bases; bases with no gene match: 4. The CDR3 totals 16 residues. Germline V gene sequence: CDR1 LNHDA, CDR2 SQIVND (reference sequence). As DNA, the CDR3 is TGTGCCAGTAGTACCGGGACAGGGCACTCTGGAAACACCATATATTTT. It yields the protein CASSTGTGHSGNTIYF. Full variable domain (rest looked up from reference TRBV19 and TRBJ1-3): DGGITQSPKYLFRKEGQNVTLSCEQNLNHDAMYWYRQDPGQGLRLIYYSQIVNDFQKGDIAEGYSVSREKKESFPLTVTSAQKNPTAFYLCASSTGTGHSGNTIYFGEGSWLTVV.

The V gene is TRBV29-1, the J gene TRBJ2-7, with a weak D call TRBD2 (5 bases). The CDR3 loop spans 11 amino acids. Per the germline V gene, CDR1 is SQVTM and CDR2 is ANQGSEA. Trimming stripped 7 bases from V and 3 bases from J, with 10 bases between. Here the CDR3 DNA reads TGCAGCGGGAGAGAGGGCTACGAGCAGTACTTC. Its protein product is CSGREGYEQYF.

CDR3 protein: CASSLVGQDSSYEQYF. DNA for the CDR3: TGCGCCAGCAGCTTGGTTGGCCAGGACAGCTCCTACGAGCAGTACTTC. V usage is TRBV5-1 and J usage is TRBJ2-7; possibly TRBD1 for D (6 bases). The V gene's germline CDR1 is SGHRS and CDR2 YFSETQ. V was clipped by 0 bases and J by 0 bases, with 13 bases between them. This CDR3 comprises 16 residues.

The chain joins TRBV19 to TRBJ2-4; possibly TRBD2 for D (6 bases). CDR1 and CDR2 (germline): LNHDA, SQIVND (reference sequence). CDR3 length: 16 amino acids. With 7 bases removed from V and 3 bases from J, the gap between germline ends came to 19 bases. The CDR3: CASTPNGGNGKNIQYF. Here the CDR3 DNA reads TGTGCCAGTACCCCTAACGGGGGTAATGGCAAAAACATTCAGTACTTC.

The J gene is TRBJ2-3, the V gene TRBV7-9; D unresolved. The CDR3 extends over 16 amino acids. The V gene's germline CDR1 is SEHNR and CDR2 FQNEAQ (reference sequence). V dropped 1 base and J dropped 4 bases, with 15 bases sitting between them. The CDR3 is CASSLGTLIEADTQYF. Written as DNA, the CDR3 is TGTGCCAGCAGCTTAGGCACCCTGATCGAGGCAGATACGCAGTATTTT.

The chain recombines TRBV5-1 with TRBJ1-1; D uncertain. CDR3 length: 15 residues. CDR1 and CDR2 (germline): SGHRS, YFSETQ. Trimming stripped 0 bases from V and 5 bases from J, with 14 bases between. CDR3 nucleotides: TGCGCCAGCAGCTTGGCAGCCGGGGTTGGGACTGAAGCTTTCTTT. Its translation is CASSLAAGVGTEAFF. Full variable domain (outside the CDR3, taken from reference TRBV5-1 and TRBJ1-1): KAGVTQTPRYLIKTRGQQVTLSCSPISGHRSVSWYQQTPGQGLQFLFEYFSETQRNKGNFPGRFSGRQFSNSRSEMNVSTLELGDSALYLCASSLAAGVGTEAFFGQGTRLTVV.

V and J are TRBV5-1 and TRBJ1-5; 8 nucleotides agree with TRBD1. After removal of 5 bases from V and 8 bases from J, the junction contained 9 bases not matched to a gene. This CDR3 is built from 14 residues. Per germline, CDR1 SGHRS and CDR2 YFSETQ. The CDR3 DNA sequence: TGCGCCAGCAGTCGGGACAGGATGACGGAGCCCCAGCATTTT. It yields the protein CASSRDRMTEPQHF.

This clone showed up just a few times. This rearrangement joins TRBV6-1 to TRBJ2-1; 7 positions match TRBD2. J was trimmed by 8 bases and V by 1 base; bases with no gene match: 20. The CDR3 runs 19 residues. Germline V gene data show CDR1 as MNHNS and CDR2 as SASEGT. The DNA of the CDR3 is TGTGCCAGCAGTGAAGGGGTACTAACCGGGACTACCATGGCGTATGAGCAGTTCTTC. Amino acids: CASSEGVLTGTTMAYEQFF.

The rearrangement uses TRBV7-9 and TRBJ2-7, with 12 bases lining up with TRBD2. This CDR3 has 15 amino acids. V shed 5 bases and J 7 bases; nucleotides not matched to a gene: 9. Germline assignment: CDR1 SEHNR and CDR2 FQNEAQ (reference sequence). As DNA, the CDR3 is TGTGCCAGCAGCCGTCTAGCGGGGGGGCCAGGGGAGCAGTACTTC. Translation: CASSRLAGGPGEQYF.